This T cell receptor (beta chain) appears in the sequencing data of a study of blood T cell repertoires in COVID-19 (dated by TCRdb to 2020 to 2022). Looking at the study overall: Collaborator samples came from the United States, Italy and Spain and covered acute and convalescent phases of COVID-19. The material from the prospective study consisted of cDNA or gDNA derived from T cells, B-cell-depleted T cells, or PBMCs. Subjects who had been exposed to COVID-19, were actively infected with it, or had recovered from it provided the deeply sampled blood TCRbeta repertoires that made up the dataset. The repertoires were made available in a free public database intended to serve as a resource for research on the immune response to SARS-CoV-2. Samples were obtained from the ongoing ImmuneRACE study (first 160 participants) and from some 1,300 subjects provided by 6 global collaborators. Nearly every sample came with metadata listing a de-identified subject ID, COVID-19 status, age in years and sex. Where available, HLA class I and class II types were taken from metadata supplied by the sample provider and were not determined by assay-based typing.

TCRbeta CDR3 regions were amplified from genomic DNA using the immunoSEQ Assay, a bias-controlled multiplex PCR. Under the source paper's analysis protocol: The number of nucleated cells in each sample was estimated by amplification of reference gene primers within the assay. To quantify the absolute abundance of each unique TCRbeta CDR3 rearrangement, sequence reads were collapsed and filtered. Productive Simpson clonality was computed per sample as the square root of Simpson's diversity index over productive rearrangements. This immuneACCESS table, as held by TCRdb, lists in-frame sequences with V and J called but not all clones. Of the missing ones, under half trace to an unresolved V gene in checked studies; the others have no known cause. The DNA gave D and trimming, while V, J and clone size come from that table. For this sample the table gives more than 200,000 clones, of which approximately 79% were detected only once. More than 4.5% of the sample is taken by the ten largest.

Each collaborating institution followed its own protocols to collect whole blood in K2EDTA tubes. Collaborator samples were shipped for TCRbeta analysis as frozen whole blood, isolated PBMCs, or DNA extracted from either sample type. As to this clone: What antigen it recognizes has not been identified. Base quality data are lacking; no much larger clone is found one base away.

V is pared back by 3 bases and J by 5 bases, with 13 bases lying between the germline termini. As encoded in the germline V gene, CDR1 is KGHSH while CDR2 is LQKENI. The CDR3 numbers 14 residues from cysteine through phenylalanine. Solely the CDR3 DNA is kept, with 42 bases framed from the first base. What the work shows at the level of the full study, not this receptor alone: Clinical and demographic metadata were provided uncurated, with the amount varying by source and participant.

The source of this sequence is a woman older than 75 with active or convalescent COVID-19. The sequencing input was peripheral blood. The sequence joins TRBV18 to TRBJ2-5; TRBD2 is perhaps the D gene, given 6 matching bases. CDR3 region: CASSPGGSAETQYF. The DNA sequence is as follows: TGTGCCAGCTCACCTGGAGGGAGCGCGGAGACCCAGTACTTC.